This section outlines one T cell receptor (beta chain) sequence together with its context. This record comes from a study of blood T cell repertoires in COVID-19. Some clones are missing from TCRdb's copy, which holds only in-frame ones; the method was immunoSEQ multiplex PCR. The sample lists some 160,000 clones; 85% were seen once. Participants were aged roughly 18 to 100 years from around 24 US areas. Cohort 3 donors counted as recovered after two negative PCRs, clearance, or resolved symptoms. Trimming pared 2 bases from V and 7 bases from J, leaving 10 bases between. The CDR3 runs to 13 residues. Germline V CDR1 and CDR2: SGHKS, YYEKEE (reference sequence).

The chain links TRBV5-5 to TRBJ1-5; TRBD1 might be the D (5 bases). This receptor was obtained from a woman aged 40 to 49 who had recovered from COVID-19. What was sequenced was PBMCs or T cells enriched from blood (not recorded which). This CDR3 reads CASSFGGRQPQHF. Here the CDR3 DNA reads TGTGCCAGCAGCTTTGGGGGGAGGCAGCCCCAGCATTTT.